This T cell receptor (beta chain) was captured by sequencing in a study of T-cell memory formation after mild COVID-19. Points from the study as a whole: Shrinking CD4+ clones resided mostly in CM and EM, and CD8+ ones in EMRA.

With 0 bases removed from V and 7 bases from J, the gap between germline ends came to 7 bases. This CDR3 comprises 13 residues. Germline values: CDR1 SGHRS, CDR2 YFSETQ. In this sample, this clonotype turned up a few times. The antigen remains unidentified. TCRdb independently ran MiXCR on the 5' RACE reads; one entry per CDR3 protein. The sample shows 75,000 to 95,000 distinct CDR3 sequences, around an eighth of them seen only once. Input material: PBMCs or a T cell subset sorted from them (not recorded which). This receptor was obtained from an adult woman who had mild COVID-19 (a few samples of this study predate the infection). Cell type and time point are not known. The chain uses TRBV5-1 and TRBJ1-4; D is unclear. The CDR3 protein is CASSLVEGEKLFF. The DNA for the CDR3 is TGCGCCAGCAGCTTGGTGGAGGGTGAAAAACTGTTTTTT.